This TCR beta chain was captured by sequencing in a study of OX40 agonist ivuxolimab in advanced cancers. Assay: immunoSEQ multiplex PCR; the TCRdb copy retains only in-frame clones and omits some. Counted here are roughly 100,000 clones, more than 75% occurring once; the ten biggest clones make up under 0.35%. The sample was CD4+ or CD8+ T cells sorted from blood, taken in a trial of the OX40 agonist ivuxolimab. The sequence came from an adult with an advanced solid tumor such as melanoma, head and neck, liver or kidney cancer.

The CDR3 coding sequence is TGTGCCAGCAGCCAAGACCCTCGGGGTCACTCTAATGAAAAACTGTTTTTT. Amino acids: CASSQDPRGHSNEKLFF. The V gene is TRBV4-2, the J gene TRBJ1-4; no definite D call. Per germline, CDR1 LGHNA and CDR2 YNFKEQ. CDR3 length equals 17 residues. Between the trimmed V and J ends, which lost 0 bases and 3 bases, there was a span of 14 bases.